This TCR beta chain came from a study of CD8+ T cells in alopecia areata. Study in general: Treated patients received severity scores based on the percentage of scalp area affected.

Remarks on this clone: Its cognate antigen is unknown.

After isolation, RNA underwent reverse transcription to generate cDNA as the sequencing template. Profiled with immunoSEQ multiplex PCR; TCRdb holds only in-frame clones, not every one. The sample has around 150,000 clones, 82% seen once. Specified treatment: oral pan-JAK inhibitor, 5-10 mg twice daily. It was from alopecia areata patients that lesional scalp punch biopsies and peripheral blood were collected. Separation by sorting yielded CD4+ and CD8+ T cells from PBMCs. Regarding the study as a whole: Uncertain still, given a single nonresponder, is whether baseline CD8+ expansion links to response.

The length of the CDR3 is 15 residues. Germline assignment: CDR1 MGHDK and CDR2 SYGVNS. Trimming removed 3 bases from V and 2 bases from J; junction bases left unmatched: 7. The sample here was CD8+ T cells sorted from blood, taken at week 4, from a patient treated with tofacitinib. The chain employs TRBV25-1 and TRBJ2-7; 7 positions match TRBD1. This receptor was taken from a human donor with alopecia areata. The CDR3 DNA reads as TGTGCCAGCAGTGATTGGACAGGTCCCACCTACGAGCAGTACTTC. Translated: CASSDWTGPTYEQYF.